The rows below give T cell receptor beta chains drawn from one sample of a study of OX40 agonist ivuxolimab in advanced cancers. The repertoire was sequenced with immunoSEQ multiplex PCR; TCRdb's copy has only in-frame clones and lacks some. The profile covers some 100,000 clones, with roughly nine tenths appearing a single time and about 0.82% taken by the ten largest. The starting material was CD4+ or CD8+ T cells sorted from blood, obtained in a trial of the OX40 agonist ivuxolimab. All receptors come from an adult with an advanced solid tumor such as melanoma, head and neck, liver or kidney cancer. Both conserved end residues are part of each CDR3. The D gene is left open where the match is weak. Clone size is not always given. Where it is, it says once, few, many or a class for expanded clones.

abundance	v_gene	d_gene	j_gene	len	CDR3nt	CDR3aa
once	TRBV5-1	TRBD1	TRBJ2-2	16	TGCGCCAGCAGCTTCACCGGGACAGGCAACACCGGGGAGCTGTTTTTT	CASSFTGTGNTGELFF
NA	TRBV29-1	NA	TRBJ1-2	14	TGCAGCGTTGAAGCTGGTCCAGGGCGCTATGGCTACACCTTC	CSVEAGPGRYGYTF
NA	TRBV9	NA	TRBJ1-1	17	TGTGCCAGCAGCGTAGCTTTGGAGGGGTGGTTGAACACTGAAGCTTTCTTT	CASSVALEGWLNTEAFF
NA	TRBV7-9	TRBD2	TRBJ2-3	15	TGTGCCAGCAGCTTAAGCGGGAGTTTTTCGGATACGCAGTATTTT	CASSLSGSFSDTQYF
NA	TRBV7-2	TRBD2	TRBJ2-7	14	TGTGCCAGCGGCCTCCTACTAGCGGGAGGCGAGCAGTACTTC	CASGLLLAGGEQYF
few	TRBV6-5	TRBD1	TRBJ1-1	14	TGTGCCAGCAGAAAACAGGGGATGAACACTGAAGCTTTCTTT	CASRKQGMNTEAFF
NA	TRBV6-6	TRBD1	TRBJ2-5	13	TGTGCCAGCATCGGGACAGCCCAAGAGACCCAGTACTTC	CASIGTAQETQYF
NA	TRBV4-1	TRBD2	TRBJ2-3	16	TGCGCCAGCAGCCAGCCCTTAGCGGGAGTTGGAGATACGCAGTATTTT	CASSQPLAGVGDTQYF
NA	TRBV4-1	TRBD2	TRBJ2-3	16	TGCGCCAGCAGTCCTGAGAGAGCGGGGAACACAGATACGCAGTATTTT	CASSPERAGNTDTQYF
once	TRBV18	NA	TRBJ2-5	13	TGTGCCAGCTCACCCTATGACCGCGAGACCCAGTACTTC	CASSPYDRETQYF
once	TRBV27	TRBD2	TRBJ2-1	15	TGTGCCAGCAGTTCTAGCGGGAGGCGGGGCAATGAGCAGTTCTTC	CASSSSGRRGNEQFF
NA	TRBV19	NA	TRBJ1-5	15	TGTGCCAGTAGTAGCACACGCTATAGCAATCAGCCCCAGCATTTT	CASSSTRYSNQPQHF
once	TRBV2	TRBD1	TRBJ1-1	13	TGTGCCAGCCGGACAGGTGAGGGCACTGAAGCTTTCTTT	CASRTGEGTEAFF
NA	TRBV4-2	TRBD1	TRBJ1-1	16	TGTGCCAGCAGCCAAACACAGGGGTTCTCGGTCACTGAAGCTTTCTTT	CASSQTQGFSVTEAFF
NA	TRBV6-5	NA	TRBJ2-1	14	TGTGCCAGCAATCCAGGAGTCTCCTACAATGAGCAGTTCTTC	CASNPGVSYNEQFF
NA	TRBV21-1	NA	TRBJ2-2	18	TGTGCCAGCAGCAAAGGGGGGGCGGACTCGATCTCCACCGGGGAGCTGTTTTTT	CASSKGGADSISTGELFF
few	TRBV10-1	TRBD2	TRBJ2-1	15	TGCGCCAGCAGTGACCCAGCGGGAGGGTATAATGAGCAGTTCTTC	CASSDPAGGYNEQFF
NA	TRBV5-5	TRBD1	TRBJ1-4	17	TGTGCCAGCAGCGCCCCTCCGCCGGGACAGGGCGGCGAAAAACTGTTTTTT	CASSAPPPGQGGEKLFF
once	TRBV5-4	NA	TRBJ1-2	14	TGTGCCAGCAGCTCGTCCACAGGGACCTATGGCTACACCTTC	CASSSSTGTYGYTF
NA	TRBV30	TRBD2	TRBJ2-5	13	TGTGCCTGGAGTCCACGACTAGCGGGGACCCAGTACTTC	CAWSPRLAGTQYF
NA	TRBV30	NA	TRBJ2-5	14	TGTGCCTGGACGAAACTAGCCTACCAAGAGACCCAGTACTTC	CAWTKLAYQETQYF
NA	TRBV6-1	NA	TRBJ1-1	13	TGTGCCAGCAGTGAAAGGCAGAACACTGAAGCTTTCTTT	CASSERQNTEAFF
NA	TRBV6-5	TRBD2	TRBJ2-1	16	TGTGCCAGCAGTTTGAAGGGACTAGCGGTATACAATGAGCAGTTCTTC	CASSLKGLAVYNEQFF
NA	TRBV7-9	NA	TRBJ2-7	13	TGTGCCAGCAGCCAGACTCTCGGCTACGAGCAGTACTTC	CASSQTLGYEQYF
NA	TRBV19	TRBD2	TRBJ2-1	15	TGTGCCAGTAGTATCGGACTAGCGGGAGCGGATGAGCAGTTCTTC	CASSIGLAGADEQFF